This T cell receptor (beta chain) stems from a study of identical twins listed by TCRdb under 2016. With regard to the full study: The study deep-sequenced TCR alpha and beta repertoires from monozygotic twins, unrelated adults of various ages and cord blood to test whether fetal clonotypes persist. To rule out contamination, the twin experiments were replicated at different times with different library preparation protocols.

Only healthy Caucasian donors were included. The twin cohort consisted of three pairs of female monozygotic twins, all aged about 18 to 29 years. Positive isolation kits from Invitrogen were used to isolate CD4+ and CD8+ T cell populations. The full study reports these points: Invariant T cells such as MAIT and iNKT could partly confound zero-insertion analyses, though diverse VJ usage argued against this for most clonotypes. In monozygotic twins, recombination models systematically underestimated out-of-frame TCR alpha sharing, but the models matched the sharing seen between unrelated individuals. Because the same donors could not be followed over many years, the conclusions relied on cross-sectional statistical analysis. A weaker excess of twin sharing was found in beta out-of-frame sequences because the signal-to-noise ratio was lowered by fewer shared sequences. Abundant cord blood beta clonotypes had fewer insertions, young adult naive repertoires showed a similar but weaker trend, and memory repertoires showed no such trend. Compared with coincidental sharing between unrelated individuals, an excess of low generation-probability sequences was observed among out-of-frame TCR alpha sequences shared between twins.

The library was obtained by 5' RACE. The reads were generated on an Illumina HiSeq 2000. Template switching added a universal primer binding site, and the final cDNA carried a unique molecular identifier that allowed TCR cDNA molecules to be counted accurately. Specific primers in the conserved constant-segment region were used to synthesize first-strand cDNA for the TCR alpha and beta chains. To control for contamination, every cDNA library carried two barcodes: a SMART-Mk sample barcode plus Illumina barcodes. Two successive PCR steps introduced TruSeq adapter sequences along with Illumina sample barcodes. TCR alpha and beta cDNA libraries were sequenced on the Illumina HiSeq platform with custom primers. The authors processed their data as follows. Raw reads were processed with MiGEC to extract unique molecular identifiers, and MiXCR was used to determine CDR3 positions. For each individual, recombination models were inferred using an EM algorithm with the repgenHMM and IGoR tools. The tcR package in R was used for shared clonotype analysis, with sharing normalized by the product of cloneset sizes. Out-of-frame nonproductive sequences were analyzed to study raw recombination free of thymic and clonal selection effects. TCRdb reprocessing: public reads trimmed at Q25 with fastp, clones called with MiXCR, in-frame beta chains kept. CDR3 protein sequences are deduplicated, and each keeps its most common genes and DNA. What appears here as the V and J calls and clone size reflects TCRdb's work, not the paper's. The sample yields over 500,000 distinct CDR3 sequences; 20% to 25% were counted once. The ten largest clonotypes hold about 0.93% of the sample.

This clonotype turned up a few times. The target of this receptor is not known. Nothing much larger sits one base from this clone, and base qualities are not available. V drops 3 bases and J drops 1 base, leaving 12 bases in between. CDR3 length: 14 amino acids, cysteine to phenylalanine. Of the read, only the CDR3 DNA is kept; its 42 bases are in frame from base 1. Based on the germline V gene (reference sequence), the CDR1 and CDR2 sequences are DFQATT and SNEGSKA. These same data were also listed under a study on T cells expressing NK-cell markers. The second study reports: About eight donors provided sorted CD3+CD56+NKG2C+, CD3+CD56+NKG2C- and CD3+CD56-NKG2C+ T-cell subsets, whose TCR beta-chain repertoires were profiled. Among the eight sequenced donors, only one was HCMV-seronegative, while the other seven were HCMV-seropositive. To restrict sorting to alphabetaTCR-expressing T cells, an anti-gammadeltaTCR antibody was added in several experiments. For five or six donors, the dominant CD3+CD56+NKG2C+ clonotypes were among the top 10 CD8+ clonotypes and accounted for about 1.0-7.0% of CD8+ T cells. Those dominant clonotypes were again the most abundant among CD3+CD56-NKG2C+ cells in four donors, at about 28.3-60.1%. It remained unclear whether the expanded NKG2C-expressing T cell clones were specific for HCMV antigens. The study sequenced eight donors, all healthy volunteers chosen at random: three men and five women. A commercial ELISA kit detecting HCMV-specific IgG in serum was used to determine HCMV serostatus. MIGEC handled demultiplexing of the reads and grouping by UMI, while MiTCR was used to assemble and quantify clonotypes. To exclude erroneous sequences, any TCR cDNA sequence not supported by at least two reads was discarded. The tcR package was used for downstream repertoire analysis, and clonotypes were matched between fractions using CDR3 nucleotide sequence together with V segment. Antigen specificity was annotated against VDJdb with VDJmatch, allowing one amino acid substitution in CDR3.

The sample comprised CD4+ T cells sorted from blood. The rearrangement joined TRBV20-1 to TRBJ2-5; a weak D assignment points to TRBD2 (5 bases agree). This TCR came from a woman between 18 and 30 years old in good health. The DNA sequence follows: TGCAGTGCTAGCGGTGAGCGGTCCCAAGAGACCCAGTACTTC. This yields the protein CSASGERSQETQYF.